The entry below describes one TCR beta chain. Which antigen it targets is not known. Base qualities were left out, and no much larger clone turns up one base away. The immunoSEQ Assay, a bias-controlled multiplex PCR, was used to amplify TCRbeta CDR3 regions from genomic DNA. Under the source paper's analysis protocol: Nucleated cell counts per sample were estimated from amplification of reference gene primers within the assay. To quantify the absolute abundance of each unique TCRbeta CDR3 rearrangement, sequence reads were collapsed and filtered. For each sample, productive Simpson clonality was calculated as the square root of Simpson's diversity index over productive rearrangements. The table comes from immuneACCESS by way of TCRdb, which keeps in-frame sequences with V and J called. Part of the clones is missing from these tables; in studies checked, under half for an unresolved V gene and the rest for unknown reasons. V, J and clone size were drawn from that table, and D and trimming were deduced from the DNA. The sample table lists about 430,000 clones, 80% to 90% of them with a count of one. The ten largest clones add up to 1% to 1.3% of the sample.

The germline V gene sets CDR1 to SGHVS and CDR2 to FNYEAQ. The CDR3 sequence holds 15 residues, the cysteine and phenylalanine included. Only the CDR3 region is kept as DNA, spanning 45 bases read in frame from base 1. V was cut back by 3 bases and J by 5 bases, leaving a gap of 17 bases between them. Enrolling through a virtual design, the prospective study's participants ranged in age from roughly 18 to 89 years and lived across 20 to 30 United States geographic areas. To assign participants to cohorts, the prospective study relied on clinical history that participants themselves reported in a screening survey and a study questionnaire. For ImmuneRACE Cohort 3, a participant was defined as recovered based on two consecutive negative NP/OP PCR tests, clearance by a healthcare professional, or resolution of symptoms. Each participant in the prospective study had whole blood, serum and a nasopharyngeal or oropharyngeal swab collected by mobile phlebotomists. Over a roughly 2-month period, participants in the prospective study had the option of providing additional blood draws and questionnaires. Prospective study blood samples were shipped either frozen or at room temperature before DNA extraction.

The data belong to a study of blood T cell repertoires in COVID-19 (TCRdb year 2020). At the level of the whole study: Samples covering the acute and convalescent phases of COVID-19 were provided by collaborators in the United States, Italy and Spain. The prospective study material was composed of cDNA or gDNA derived from T cells, B-cell-depleted T cells, or PBMCs. Deeply sampled blood TCRbeta repertoires from subjects exposed to, actively infected with, or recovered from COVID-19 were included in the dataset. The repertoires were released in a freely available public database intended as a resource for research on the immune response to SARS-CoV-2. The samples were drawn from the first 160 participants of the ongoing ImmuneRACE study and from more than 1,000 subjects provided by 6 global collaborators. The sample metadata nearly always contained a de-identified subject ID, COVID-19 status, age in years and sex. Where available, HLA class I and class II types were obtained from metadata supplied by the sample provider rather than from assay-based typing. What the study reported, not specific to this receptor: Clinical and demographic metadata were provided uncurated, with the amount varying by source and participant.

The sequenced sample was PBMCs or T cells enriched from blood (not recorded which). The chain is encoded by TRBV7-6 joined to TRBJ2-7, and perhaps TRBD2 as D gene, on 6 matching bases. The clonotype comes from a man aged 25-40 years who had recovered from COVID-19. Read as DNA, the sequence is TGTGCCAGCAGCTTGCTGGGGGAGGTCTGGGACGAGCAGTACTTC. Its protein product is CASSLLGEVWDEQYF. The full variable domain, with segments outside the CDR3 supplied by the reference TRBV7-6 and TRBJ2-7 proteins, appears as GAGVSQSPRYKVTKRGQDVALRCDPISGHVSLYWYRQALGQGPEFLTYFNYEAQQDKSGLPNDRFSAERPEGSISTLTIQRTEQRDSAMYRCASSLLGEVWDEQYFGPGTRLTVT.